The rows below give T cell receptor beta chains drawn from one sample of a study of naive and memory T cell subsets. TCRdb reanalysed the UMI-ligation and nested PCR reads using MiXCR and keeps one entry per CDR3 protein. Found here are 130,000 to 150,000 distinct CDR3 sequences, approximately 15% of them singletons; the top ten hold 0.14%. Sequenced sample: naive CD4+ T cells from blood. These receptors all come from a human donor in good health. CDR3s include the opening cysteine and the closing phenylalanine or tryptophan. D genes are given only for firm matches. The size entry is marked missing in some rows and otherwise reads once, few, many or a size class.

D: NA; length: 12; size: NA; V: TRBV24-1; J: TRBJ2-7; CDR3: CATGQGSYEQYF; DNA: TGTGCCACCGGCCAGGGTTCCTACGAGCAGTACTTC
D: NA; length: 14; size: NA; V: TRBV11-2; J: TRBJ1-6; CDR3: CASSLGPTLSPLHF; DNA: TGTGCCAGCAGCTTAGGCCCCACACTTTCACCCCTCCACTTT
D: NA; length: 15; size: many; V: TRBV10-3; J: TRBJ2-1; CDR3: CAISQLALSYNEQFF; DNA: TGTGCCATCAGCCAACTAGCTCTCTCCTACAATGAGCAGTTCTTC
D: TRBD1; length: 13; size: few; V: TRBV20-1; J: TRBJ2-7; CDR3: CSASGTGGAEQYF; DNA: TGCAGTGCTAGTGGGACAGGGGGCGCCGAGCAGTACTTC
D: NA; length: 15; size: NA; V: TRBV7-9; J: TRBJ1-4; CDR3: CASSLQDSTNEKLFF; DNA: TGTGCCAGCAGCTTACAGGACAGCACTAATGAAAAACTGTTTTTT
D: NA; length: 14; size: NA; V: TRBV19; J: TRBJ2-2; CDR3: CASSISWNTGELFF; DNA: TGTGCCAGTAGTATTTCGTGGAACACCGGGGAGCTGTTTTTT
D: TRBD1; length: 13; size: many; V: TRBV19; J: TRBJ2-7; CDR3: CASSMGQIYEQYF; DNA: TGTGCCAGTAGTATGGGACAGATCTACGAGCAGTACTTC
D: NA; length: 12; size: many; V: TRBV5-1; J: TRBJ2-1; CDR3: CASSSNYNEQFF; DNA: TGCGCCAGCAGCTCTAACTACAATGAGCAGTTCTTC
D: TRBD2; length: 17; size: NA; V: TRBV10-3; J: TRBJ2-3; CDR3: CAISESRTSGRADTQYF; DNA: TGTGCCATCAGTGAGTCGAGGACTAGCGGGAGGGCAGATACGCAGTATTTT
D: NA; length: 15; size: NA; V: TRBV28; J: TRBJ1-5; CDR3: CASSSAAREDQPQHF; DNA: TGTGCCAGCAGCTCGGCGGCCAGGGAGGATCAGCCCCAGCATTTT
D: NA; length: 16; size: NA; V: TRBV10-3; J: TRBJ2-7; CDR3: CAIREQPGRSTLEQYF; DNA: TGTGCCATCAGAGAGCAACCGGGACGGTCCACTTTAGAGCAGTACTTC
D: TRBD2; length: 15; size: NA; V: TRBV10-3; J: TRBJ2-1; CDR3: CAISEGTSLKDEQFF; DNA: TGTGCCATCAGTGAAGGGACTAGCTTGAAGGATGAGCAGTTCTTC
D: NA; length: 12; size: few; V: TRBV7-2; J: TRBJ2-1; CDR3: CASSLYYNEQFF; DNA: TGTGCCAGCAGCTTATATTACAATGAGCAGTTCTTC
D: NA; length: 13; size: NA; V: TRBV5-1; J: TRBJ2-7; CDR3: CASSLDNSYEQYF; DNA: TGCGCCAGCAGCTTGGACAACTCCTACGAGCAGTACTTC
D: TRBD2; length: 13; size: NA; V: TRBV20-1; J: TRBJ2-3; CDR3: CSESSGSTDTQYF; DNA: TGCAGTGAATCTAGCGGGAGCACAGATACGCAGTATTTT
D: TRBD1; length: 15; size: NA; V: TRBV6-2/TRBV6-3; J: TRBJ2-1; CDR3: CASINRDSHYNEQFF; DNA: TGTGCCAGCATCAACCGGGACAGCCACTACAATGAGCAGTTCTTC
D: TRBD2; length: 15; size: NA; V: TRBV28; J: TRBJ2-7; CDR3: CASSLGSGRFYEQYF; DNA: TGTGCCAGCAGTTTAGGGAGCGGGAGATTCTACGAGCAGTACTTC
D: NA; length: 11; size: NA; V: TRBV6-5; J: TRBJ2-5; CDR3: CASSSVETQYF; DNA: TGTGCCAGCAGTTCCGTAGAGACCCAGTACTTC
D: NA; length: 15; size: NA; V: TRBV7-2; J: TRBJ1-1; CDR3: CASSLEAWGGTEAFF; DNA: TGTGCCAGCAGCTTAGAGGCCTGGGGGGGCACTGAAGCTTTCTTT
D: NA; length: 16; size: NA; V: TRBV6-5; J: TRBJ1-6; CDR3: CASSYGHGQANSPLHF; DNA: TGTGCCAGCAGTTACGGGCATGGGCAGGCTAATTCACCCCTCCACTTT
D: TRBD2; length: 17; size: few; V: TRBV5-6; J: TRBJ2-7; CDR3: CASSWERGLGLTYEQYF; DNA: TGTGCCAGCAGCTGGGAAAGGGGACTAGGGCTCACCTACGAGCAGTACTTC
D: NA; length: 11; size: few; V: TRBV5-1; J: TRBJ1-1; CDR3: CASGLGTEAFF; DNA: TGCGCCAGCGGTTTGGGGACTGAAGCTTTCTTT
D: NA; length: 14; size: NA; V: TRBV5-8; J: TRBJ2-7; CDR3: CASSLGAAYYEQYF; DNA: TGTGCCAGCAGCTTGGGGGCCGCCTACTACGAGCAGTACTTC
D: NA; length: 14; size: NA; V: TRBV3-1; J: TRBJ2-3; CDR3: CASSQDDRGDTQYF; DNA: TGTGCCAGCAGCCAAGACGACCGCGGGGATACGCAGTATTTT
D: TRBD1; length: 18; size: few; V: TRBV20-1; J: TRBJ2-2; CDR3: CSAREPEYGQGNTGELFF; DNA: TGCAGTGCTAGAGAGCCGGAATACGGACAGGGTAACACCGGGGAGCTGTTTTTT
D: NA; length: 12; size: NA; V: TRBV11-2; J: TRBJ2-3; CDR3: CASSQRQDTQYF; DNA: TGTGCCAGCAGCCAGAGACAGGATACGCAGTATTTT
D: NA; length: 13; size: NA; V: TRBV18; J: TRBJ2-7; CDR3: CASSPQALYEQYF; DNA: TGTGCCAGCTCACCTCAGGCACTCTACGAGCAGTACTTC
D: TRBD1; length: 13; size: few; V: TRBV29-1; J: TRBJ1-4; CDR3: CSVPGQGNEKLFF; DNA: TGCAGCGTTCCGGGACAGGGTAATGAAAAACTGTTTTTT
D: TRBD1; length: 17; size: few; V: TRBV4-1; J: TRBJ2-1; CDR3: CASSPDPGTGPYNEQFF; DNA: TGCGCCAGCAGCCCTGACCCCGGGACAGGGCCCTACAATGAGCAGTTCTTC
D: NA; length: 16; size: NA; V: TRBV24-1; J: TRBJ2-3; CDR3: CATSDRTGASTDTQYF; DNA: TGTGCCACCAGTGATCGTACGGGGGCTAGCACAGATACGCAGTATTTT
D: TRBD2; length: 15; size: NA; V: TRBV11-2; J: TRBJ2-1; CDR3: CASRPTSGSFDEQFF; DNA: TGTGCCAGCAGGCCAACTAGCGGGAGCTTCGATGAGCAGTTCTTC
D: NA; length: 14; size: NA; V: TRBV28; J: TRBJ1-5; CDR3: CASDGYKNNQPQHF; DNA: TGTGCCAGCGACGGTTACAAAAACAATCAGCCCCAGCATTTT
D: NA; length: 14; size: few; V: TRBV6-5; J: TRBJ1-1; CDR3: CASSYRAGDTEAFF; DNA: TGTGCCAGCAGCTACAGGGCTGGGGACACTGAAGCTTTCTTT
D: NA; length: 13; size: NA; V: TRBV20-1; J: TRBJ1-2; CDR3: CSALRGRMDGYTF; DNA: TGCAGTGCTCTACGGGGCAGGATGGACGGCTACACCTTC
D: NA; length: 16; size: NA; V: TRBV19; J: TRBJ2-1; CDR3: CASSIGPYGSSNEQFF; DNA: TGTGCCAGTAGTATAGGTCCCTACGGGAGTAGCAATGAGCAGTTCTTC
D: TRBD2; length: 13; size: few; V: TRBV29-1; J: TRBJ2-1; CDR3: CSVVTSGYNEQFF; DNA: TGCAGCGTTGTAACTAGCGGCTACAATGAGCAGTTCTTC
D: NA; length: 18; size: NA; V: TRBV5-1; J: TRBJ2-7; CDR3: CASSLGKGLQMSSYEQYF; DNA: TGCGCCAGCAGCTTGGGGAAAGGACTGCAGATGAGCTCCTACGAGCAGTACTTC
D: NA; length: 15; size: few; V: TRBV4-1; J: TRBJ2-1; CDR3: CASSQLGAFRNEQFF; DNA: TGCGCCAGCAGCCAATTAGGCGCCTTCAGGAATGAGCAGTTCTTC
D: NA; length: 14; size: NA; V: TRBV20-1; J: TRBJ1-2; CDR3: CSARADYEGGGYTF; DNA: TGCAGTGCTAGGGCAGATTATGAGGGGGGCGGCTACACCTTC
D: NA; length: 14; size: many; V: TRBV12-3/TRBV12-4; J: TRBJ2-1; CDR3: CASTPLPANTEQFF; DNA: TGTGCCAGCACCCCGCTTCCGGCCAACACTGAGCAGTTCTTC
D: NA; length: 12; size: NA; V: TRBV18; J: TRBJ2-7; CDR3: CASSQEVGEQYF; DNA: TGTGCCAGCTCACAGGAGGTAGGCGAGCAGTACTTC
D: NA; length: 13; size: NA; V: TRBV2; J: TRBJ2-3; CDR3: CASSLTPENTQYF; DNA: TGTGCCAGCAGCCTAACGCCGGAGAATACGCAGTATTTT
D: TRBD1; length: 13; size: few; V: TRBV6-6; J: TRBJ1-2; CDR3: CASSRDSDYGYTF; DNA: TGTGCCAGCAGCCGGGACAGCGACTATGGCTACACCTTC
D: NA; length: 13; size: few; V: TRBV2; J: TRBJ2-1; CDR3: CASSELGGNEQFF; DNA: TGTGCCAGCAGTGAATTGGGTGGCAATGAGCAGTTCTTC
D: TRBD2; length: 14; size: many; V: TRBV6-5; J: TRBJ2-5; CDR3: CASGGLAAQETQYF; DNA: TGTGCCAGCGGGGGACTAGCGGCACAAGAGACCCAGTACTTC
D: NA; length: 17; size: NA; V: TRBV28; J: TRBJ2-3; CDR3: CASRTKRAGYAADTQYF; DNA: TGTGCCAGCAGGACGAAGCGGGCGGGATATGCAGCAGATACGCAGTATTTT
D: NA; length: 11; size: few; V: TRBV20-1; J: TRBJ2-7; CDR3: CSAPGAGEQYF; DNA: TGCAGTGCTCCAGGGGCAGGCGAGCAGTACTTC
D: NA; length: 14; size: NA; V: TRBV6-6; J: TRBJ1-1; CDR3: CASSYLQKNTEAFF; DNA: TGTGCCAGCAGTTACCTACAGAAGAACACTGAAGCTTTCTTT
D: NA; length: 14; size: few; V: TRBV6-5; J: TRBJ2-3; CDR3: CASSYRGPPDTQYF; DNA: TGTGCCAGCAGTTATCGAGGGCCCCCAGATACGCAGTATTTT
D: NA; length: 18; size: many; V: TRBV5-1; J: TRBJ2-5; CDR3: CASSLVQGNFHGEETQYF; DNA: TGCGCCAGCAGCTTGGTTCAGGGGAATTTTCACGGCGAAGAGACCCAGTACTTC
D: TRBD2; length: 17; size: few; V: TRBV5-1; J: TRBJ2-5; CDR3: CASSLAEAGGFGETQYF; DNA: TGCGCCAGCAGCTTGGCCGAAGCGGGAGGATTCGGGGAGACCCAGTACTTC
D: TRBD2; length: 17; size: few; V: TRBV5-1; J: TRBJ2-3; CDR3: CASSLRARGGGTDTQYF; DNA: TGCGCCAGCAGCTTGCGAGCCCGGGGGGGAGGCACAGATACGCAGTATTTT
D: NA; length: 14; size: few; V: TRBV4-2; J: TRBJ2-3; CDR3: CASSQVSDTDTQYF; DNA: TGTGCCAGCAGCCAAGTGAGCGACACAGATACGCAGTATTTT
D: TRBD1; length: 13; size: NA; V: TRBV29-1; J: TRBJ2-7; CDR3: CSVRGQSLSEQYF; DNA: TGCAGCGTGAGGGGACAGTCTCTAAGCGAGCAGTACTTC
D: NA; length: 13; size: NA; V: TRBV7-2; J: TRBJ2-2; CDR3: CASSLEVPGELFF; DNA: TGTGCCAGCAGCTTAGAGGTCCCCGGGGAGCTGTTTTTT
D: TRBD2; length: 15; size: many; V: TRBV20-1; J: TRBJ2-3; CDR3: CSARTPSGRADTQYF; DNA: TGCAGTGCTAGAACGCCTAGCGGGAGAGCGGATACGCAGTATTTT
D: TRBD1; length: 14; size: few; V: TRBV7-2; J: TRBJ2-7; CDR3: CASSLDRGLYEQYF; DNA: TGTGCCAGCAGCTTAGACAGGGGGCTCTACGAGCAGTACTTC
D: NA; length: 16; size: NA; V: TRBV6-1; J: TRBJ1-5; CDR3: CASRWTRQISNQPQHF; DNA: TGTGCCAGCAGATGGACGCGGCAGATTAGCAATCAGCCCCAGCATTTT
D: TRBD1; length: 15; size: few; V: TRBV2; J: TRBJ1-5; CDR3: CASGGEGDRNQPQHF; DNA: TGTGCCAGCGGGGGGGAGGGGGACAGGAATCAGCCCCAGCATTTT